One and the same sample provided the 25 T cell receptor beta chains below, sequenced in a study of blood T cells in healthy people across ages (dated by TCRdb to the mid-2010s). The library was obtained by 5' RACE. The sample was run on an Illumina HiSeq 2500. A second roughly 7 to 11 cycle PCR used a sample-barcoded 5' primer and a J-beta primer mix. The public reads were reanalyzed by TCRdb: fastp trimming at Q25, MiXCR alignment, in-frame beta chains only. Each CDR3 protein appears once, grouped with its most common genes and DNA. Counted in this sample were fewer than 1 million distinct CDR3 sequences; 44% of them appeared once. Roughly a fifth of the sample is in the top ten clones. The sample taken for sequencing was blood. Receptors originate from a man in his sixties in good health.

V gene TRBV6-1 combines with J gene TRBJ1-2, with D possibly TRBD1 on 6 matching bases. The germline CDR1 and CDR2 sequences are MNHNS and SASEGT. V was shortened by 3 bases and J by 0 bases, with 11 bases between the two germline ends. This CDR3 contains 15 residues. CDR3 bases: TGTGCCAGCAGTGAGGGGGCAGGAGCTAACTATGGCTACACCTTC. Translation: CASSEGAGANYGYTF.

This clonotype was picked up a small number of times. The CDR3: CASSPRVAGAKYNEQFF. The CDR3 DNA follows: TGTGCCAGCAGCCCTCGGGTAGCGGGGGCAAAGTACAATGAGCAGTTCTTC. This chain links TRBV13 with TRBJ2-1, with TRBD2 matching over 9 bases. Looked up from germline, CDR1 is PRHDT and CDR2 is FYEKMQ (reference sequence). Trimming took 5 bases from V and 4 from J; bases not matched to a gene: 12. The length of the CDR3 is 17 residues.

The chain uses TRBV7-2 and TRBJ2-4; D possibly corresponds to TRBD2 (6 bases). With the DNA end fitting TRBJ2-7 better, the J assignment may be wrong. The V gene's germline CDR1 is SGHTA and CDR2 FQGNSA. CDR3 length: 15 amino acids. The CDR3 is CASSHDRERVYEQYF. CDR3 in DNA: TGTGCCAGCAGCCACGACCGGGAGAGAGTCTACGAGCAGTACTTC.

J is TRBJ2-3 and V is TRBV6-2 or TRBV6-3; no reliable D call. This CDR3 has 16 residues. In germline, CDR1 is MNHEY, CDR2 SVGEGT. The V end was cut by 1 base, the J end by 2 bases, with 13 bases between. The CDR3: CASSYFSWQDTDTQYF. DNA of the CDR3: TGTGCCAGCAGTTACTTTTCGTGGCAGGACACAGATACGCAGTATTTT.

This clonotype occurred a few times. The chain uses TRBV11-2 and TRBJ1-1, with D maybe TRBD1 (5 bases). V was shortened by 3 bases and J by 10 bases, with 12 bases between the two germline ends. This CDR3 has 12 residues. CDR1 and CDR2 (germline): SGHAT, FQNNGV. In DNA form, the CDR3 reads TGTGCCAGCAGCTTGCGGTCAGGGAGAGCTTTCTTT. Translating gives CASSLRSGRAFF.

This chain uses TRBV20-1 with TRBJ2-1; no firm D call. This CDR3 is built from 12 residues. V was shortened by 0 bases and J by 9 bases, with 9 bases between the two germline ends. Germline values: CDR1 DFQATT, CDR2 SNEGSKA (reference sequence). The DNA for the CDR3 is TGCAGTGCTAGAGAACTACCGTCTGAGCAGTTCTTC. Its translation: CSARELPSEQFF.

The chain is built from TRBV7-2 and TRBJ1-6, with TRBD1 matching 12 bases. With V trimmed by 0 bases and J by 4 bases, 1 base remained unmatched. This CDR3 comprises 17 residues. Per germline, CDR1 SGHTA and CDR2 FQGNSA. The CDR3 DNA reads as TGTGCCAGCAGCTTAGCGGGACAGGGGGCTTATAATTCACCCCTCCACTTT. It yields the protein CASSLAGQGAYNSPLHF. Filled out from reference TRBV7-2 and TRBJ1-6, the complete variable domain reads GAGVSQSPSNKVTEKGKDVELRCDPISGHTALYWYRQSLGQGLEFLIYFQGNSAPDKSGLPSDRFSAERTGGSVSTLTIQRTQQEDSAVYLCASSLAGQGAYNSPLHFGNGTRLTVT.

Note on this clonotype: A read error may produce the germline difference seen at one junction end. The chain links TRBV6-2 or TRBV6-3 to TRBJ2-7; 7 bases are shared with TRBD1. The CDR3 runs to 14 residues. Germline CDR1 MNHEY, CDR2 SVGEGT. The CDR3 spells CASSQGVTLYEQYF. CDR3 DNA sequence: TGCGCCAGCAGTCAGGGGGTAACCCTCTACGAGCAGTACTTC.

The chain links TRBV4-1 to TRBJ2-4; D unclear. Trimming took 0 bases from V and 13 from J, leaving 13 bases between them. CDR1 is MGHRA, CDR2 YSYEKL, per germline. CDR3 length: 13 residues. The chain's CDR3 is CASSQESIRRQYF. CDR3 in DNA: TGCGCCAGCAGCCAAGAATCGATACGACGGCAGTACTTC.

J is TRBJ2-5 and V is TRBV7-2, with D uncertain. V shed 4 bases and J shed 5 bases, with 17 bases lying between them. The CDR3 sequence is 15 residues long. Germline V gene sequence: CDR1 SGHTA, CDR2 FQGNSA. The CDR3: CASSWRVSGPETQYF. DNA for the CDR3: TGTGCCAGCAGCTGGCGAGTTTCTGGCCCTGAGACCCAGTACTTC.

The chain employs TRBV7-6 and TRBJ2-5, with 7 bases fitting TRBD1. V gave up 1 base and J gave up 11 bases; unmatched junction bases: 13. The germline V gene has CDR1 SGHVS and CDR2 FNYEAQ. The CDR3 runs to 15 residues. The CDR3 region is CASSLVSRGMNGQYF. DNA for the CDR3: TGTGCCAGCAGCTTAGTTAGCAGGGGGATGAACGGGCAGTACTTC. The variable domain in full, with the rest retrieved from reference TRBV7-6 and TRBJ2-5, is GAGVSQSPRYKVTKRGQDVALRCDPISGHVSLYWYRQALGQGPEFLTYFNYEAQQDKSGLPNDRFSAERPEGSISTLTIQRTEQRDSAMYRCASSLVSRGMNGQYFGPGTRLLVL.

This clonotype was counted only a few times. The V and J genes are TRBV5-1 and TRBJ2-1; 8 bases agree with TRBD2. The CDR3 extends over 17 amino acids. Trimming took 0 bases from V and 7 from J; bases not matched to a gene: 12. Per the germline V gene, CDR1 is SGHRS and CDR2 is YFSETQ. The CDR3 DNA follows: TGCGCCAGCAGCTTGGCAGGCGCGGGGGGCGTTTTGAATGAGCAGTTCTTC. Translation gives CASSLAGAGGVLNEQFF.

CDR3 nucleotides: TGTGCCATCAGTGAGTCGGCGGGGGGCCACAATGAGCAGTTCTTC. The encoded protein is CAISESAGGHNEQFF. The V call is TRBV10-3, the J call TRBJ2-1; 8 positions match TRBD2. Losses at the gene ends were 0 bases for V and 5 bases for J; bases not matched to a gene: 3. CDR1 and CDR2 (germline): ENHRY, SYGVKD. This CDR3 region has 15 residues.

This clonotype occurred a few times. The V call is TRBV29-1, the J call TRBJ2-5, with 8 bases aligning to TRBD2. Trimming removed 5 bases from V and 3 bases from J; junction bases left unmatched: 5. Looked up from germline, CDR1 is SQVTM and CDR2 is ANQGSEA. The CDR3 is made up of 13 amino acids. The CDR3 DNA sequence: TGCAGCGTTAGCGGGGGAGCGAAAGAGACCCAGTACTTC. It translates to CSVSGGAKETQYF. The variable domain in full, with the rest retrieved from reference TRBV29-1 and TRBJ2-5, is SAVISQKPSRDICQRGTSLTIQCQVDSQVTMMFWYRQQPGQSLTLIATANQGSEATYESGFVIDKFPISRPNLTFSTLTVSNMSPEDSSIYLCSVSGGAKETQYFGPGTRLLVL.

V is TRBV12-3 or TRBV12-4 and J is TRBJ2-1, with a possible D match to TRBD2 (6 bases). This CDR3 is 15 amino acids long. Trimming removed 6 bases at V and 2 bases at J, with 14 bases between. The CDR3 is CASRGLRDTYNEQFF. The CDR3 bases are TGTGCCAGCAGGGGACTCCGAGACACCTACAATGAGCAGTTCTTC.

The chain uses TRBV5-5 and TRBJ1-1; 8 bases are shared with TRBD1. Germline V gene sequence: CDR1 SGHKS, CDR2 YYEKEE (reference sequence). This CDR3 is built from 13 residues. Unmatched junction bases numbered 6, after V lost 5 bases and J lost 6 bases. The CDR3 bases are TGTGCCAGCAGGATCCAGGGGGCTGCTGAAGCTTTCTTT. Translated: CASRIQGAAEAFF.

The chain links TRBV6-1 to TRBJ1-2; tentatively, D is TRBD1 (5 bases). CDR1 and CDR2 from the germline V gene are MNHNS and SASEGT. This CDR3 has 16 residues. The germline V and J ends were trimmed by 5 bases and 7 bases, with 23 bases remaining between them. CDR3 sequence: CASSPGSRRVPLGYTF. CDR3 nucleotides: TGTGCCAGCAGTCCAGGGAGCCGGAGAGTGCCTCTTGGCTACACCTTC.

This clonotype was picked up a small number of times. V gene TRBV27 combines with J gene TRBJ1-5; 8 bases are shared with TRBD1. The CDR3 is 14 residues long. CDR1 and CDR2 (germline): MNHEY, SMNVEV (reference sequence). J gave up 11 bases and V 5 bases, and 11 bases lay outside the gene matches. DNA for the CDR3: TGTGCCAGCAGTCCCGGACAGGGATTTTTCTCCCAGCATTTT. As protein: CASSPGQGFFSQHF.

The chain has TRBV2 and TRBJ2-7, with TRBD2 matching over 10 bases. Germline V gene lookup returns CDR1 SNHLY and CDR2 FYNNEI. The J segment lost 6 bases and the V segment lost 4 bases, leaving 6 bases of the junction unmatched. There are 14 residues in the CDR3. Here the CDR3 reads CASSGSGGPCEQYF. The CDR3 DNA sequence: TGTGCCAGCAGTGGTAGCGGGGGGCCCTGCGAGCAGTACTTC.

The chain is built from TRBV20-1 and TRBJ2-1; TRBD1 matches 9 bases. The length of the CDR3 is 15 residues. J gave up 5 bases and V 6 bases, and 11 bases lay outside the gene matches. The germline gives CDR1 DFQATT, CDR2 SNEGSKA (reference sequence). The CDR3 here is CSATAPGQGNNEQFF. CDR3 bases: TGCAGTGCGACCGCACCGGGACAGGGTAACAATGAGCAGTTCTTC.

The chain combines TRBV27 with TRBJ1-6; D is uncertain. The CDR3 sequence is 13 residues long. Trimming removed 6 bases from V and 10 bases from J, with 13 bases in between. CDR1 MNHEY and CDR2 SMNVEV come from the germline V gene (reference sequence). The CDR3 spells CASSMGGHSPLHF. CDR3 nucleotide sequence: TGTGCCAGCAGCATGGGAGGGCACTCACCCCTCCACTTT.

The chain uses TRBV5-5 and TRBJ2-3; D unclear. Germline V gene sequence: CDR1 SGHKS, CDR2 YYEKEE (reference sequence). The CDR3 loop spans 15 amino acids. The V and J ends lost 2 bases and 11 bases respectively, with 21 bases between them. In DNA, the CDR3 is TGTGCCAGCAGCTTAGATGCAGGACCTAGGGTACAGCAGTATTTT. Its protein is CASSLDAGPRVQQYF.

This clonotype occurred a few times. This chain joins TRBV5-1 and TRBJ2-3; no clear D. Germline CDR1 reads SGHRS; CDR2 reads YFSETQ. V was cut by 0 bases and J by 0 bases, with 11 bases left in between. CDR3 length: 16 amino acids. The CDR3 DNA follows: TGCGCCAGCAGCTTGGGACTGCGTAGGAGCACAGATACGCAGTATTTT. It encodes CASSLGLRRSTDTQYF.

The chain employs TRBV4-1 and TRBJ2-7; weak D call: TRBD1 (6 bases). Germline V gene lookup returns CDR1 MGHRA and CDR2 YSYEKL. V was clipped by 4 bases and J by 6 bases, with 25 bases between them. The CDR3 is made up of 17 amino acids. Written as DNA, the CDR3 is TGCGCCAGCAGCCGTTTGGGGGCAGAGAGCGGACCTCGCGAGCAGTACTTC. It yields the protein CASSRLGAESGPREQYF.

The chain has TRBV6-2 or TRBV6-3 and TRBJ2-5; D not certain. Germline CDR1 is MNHEY and CDR2 is SVGEGT. The CDR3 is 13 amino acids. V shed 0 bases and J shed 9 bases, with 11 bases lying between them. In nucleotides, the CDR3 is TGTGCCAGCAGTTACTCGACCCCCGGTCCCCAGTACTTC. This translates into CASSYSTPGPQYF.